The source of this TCR beta chain is a study of T-cell reconstitution after alpha-beta-depleted transplantation in children (TCRdb year 2016). Concerning the study at large: T-cell immune reconstitution after TCRalphabeta/CD19-depleted allogeneic hematopoietic cell transplantation in children was quantitatively tracked in the study by means of TCR repertoire profiling.

The treatment or condition label of this sample denotes: allogeneic hematopoietic cell transplantation with graft depleted of TCRalphabeta T cells and CD19 B cells. The transplant recipients were children given TCRalphabeta/CD19-depleted allogeneic hematopoietic cell grafts. The library was obtained by PCR. The sample was run on an Illumina HiSeq 2500. TCR library preparation used molecular barcoding, with unique molecular identifiers applied to normalize quantification of the TCRbeta repertoire. TCRdb ran its own pipeline on the public reads, namely fastp trimming at Q25 and MiXCR clone calling, and kept in-frame beta chains. Each record represents a unique CDR3 protein, reported with the most common genes and DNA among its rows. The sample includes more than 85,000 distinct CDR3 sequences, with about 8% observed a single time. The ten biggest clones cover less than 20% of the sample. After removal of 3 bases from V and 3 bases from J, the junction retains 5 bases not matched to a gene. The CDR3 covers 16 residues, taking in both the cysteine and the phenylalanine. This entry keeps only the CDR3 DNA: 48 bases, framed from base 1. Reading the germline V gene (reference sequence) gives CDR1 SEHNR and CDR2 FQNEAQ.

Summary of the overall study and its limitations: Over subsequent months, a decline in hyperexpanded clone frequencies was noted, and after one year, T-cell counts and TCRbeta diversity were mostly ascribed to newly produced T cells. About two months after transplant, the apparently early recovery of alphabetaT-cell counts reportedly depended on just several hundred clones that had expanded rapidly and came from non-depleted graft cells. In some patients, high TCRbeta diversity at day 60 was attributed to recipient T cells and intrathymic progenitors that had survived conditioning.

This clonotype was counted only a few times. Its antigen is unknown. Base qualities are not provided; no much larger clone lies one nucleotide away. Sequences were derived from PBMCs, sampled before TCRalphabeta/CD19-depleted stem cell transplant. The TCR was taken from a boy aged 2-15 years with acute lymphoblastic leukemia, due to receive a stem cell transplant. The rearranged chain carries TRBV7-9 and TRBJ1-4; 9 bases in the middle match TRBD1. This receptor has the CDR3 CASSFAQGASNEKLFF. At the DNA level, the sequence is TGTGCCAGCAGCTTCGCACAGGGGGCATCTAATGAAAAACTGTTTTTT.